These T cell receptor beta chains were read from a single sample in a study of blood T cell repertoires in COVID-19. Measured with immunoSEQ multiplex PCR; TCRdb has only the in-frame clones, and not every one. The sample records 350,000 to 450,000 clones, 75% to 90% being singletons. The sequenced sample was PBMCs or T cells enriched from blood (not recorded which). These receptors came from a man aged 25 to 45 who had recovered from COVID-19. The CDR3 runs from the conserved cysteine through the conserved F or W. D genes are given only for firm matches. Size is omitted from some rows. Given values are once, few, many or a class for expanded clones.

abundance: once
j_gene: TRBJ2-5
d_gene: NA
v_gene: TRBV6-5
CDR3aa: CASSYSKSGSGTQYF
CDR3nt: TGTGCCAGCAGTTACTCGAAGTCAGGGTCGGGGACCCAGTACTTC

abundance: NA
j_gene: TRBJ1-5
d_gene: NA
v_gene: TRBV19
CDR3aa: CASSAAGFSNQPQHF
CDR3nt: TGTGCCAGTAGTGCAGCAGGGTTTAGCAATCAGCCCCAGCATTTT

abundance: NA
j_gene: TRBJ2-7
d_gene: TRBD2
v_gene: TRBV4-2
CDR3aa: CASSQTAPTSGRGYEQYF
CDR3nt: TGTGCCAGCAGCCAAACCGCTCCGACTAGCGGGAGAGGTTACGAGCAGTACTTC

abundance: NA
j_gene: TRBJ2-2
d_gene: NA
v_gene: TRBV21-1
CDR3aa: CASSKGTGKRPGELFF
CDR3nt: TGTGCCAGCAGCAAAGGAACAGGAAAGAGGCCCGGGGAGCTGTTTTTT

abundance: NA
j_gene: TRBJ2-1
d_gene: TRBD2
v_gene: TRBV10-3
CDR3aa: CAISRTSGSDNEQFF
CDR3nt: TGTGCCATCAGCCGGACTAGCGGGAGCGACAATGAGCAGTTCTTC

abundance: NA
j_gene: TRBJ1-2
d_gene: NA
v_gene: TRBV28
CDR3aa: CASSLVEPLNYGYTF
CDR3nt: TGTGCCAGCAGTTTGGTGGAGCCCCTAAACTATGGCTACACCTTC

abundance: NA
j_gene: TRBJ1-2
d_gene: NA
v_gene: TRBV24-1
CDR3aa: CATSTGFQTGYTF
CDR3nt: TGTGCCACCAGCACCGGGTTCCAAACCGGCTACACCTTC

abundance: NA
j_gene: TRBJ2-7
d_gene: NA
v_gene: TRBV4-1
CDR3aa: CASSQGVGPGAYEQYF
CDR3nt: TGCGCCAGCAGCCAAGGGGTAGGGCCGGGGGCCTACGAGCAGTACTTC

abundance: NA
j_gene: TRBJ2-1
d_gene: NA
v_gene: TRBV19
CDR3aa: CASSPSPSFSWSEQFF
CDR3nt: TGTGCCAGTAGTCCATCCCCTAGCTTCTCTTGGAGTGAGCAGTTCTTC

abundance: NA
j_gene: TRBJ1-6
d_gene: TRBD1
v_gene: TRBV30
CDR3aa: CAWSGQGSGYSPLHF
CDR3nt: TGTGCCTGGAGTGGACAGGGTTCGGGTTATTCACCCCTCCACTTT

abundance: NA
j_gene: TRBJ2-2
d_gene: TRBD1
v_gene: TRBV6-5
CDR3aa: CASSSGTGDTGELFF
CDR3nt: TGTGCCAGCAGTTCGGGGACAGGGGACACCGGGGAGCTGTTTTTT

abundance: NA
j_gene: TRBJ2-3
d_gene: TRBD1
v_gene: TRBV14
CDR3aa: CASSPLLGTGTDTQYF
CDR3nt: TGTGCCAGCAGCCCTCTTCTCGGGACAGGGACCGATACGCAGTATTTT

abundance: NA
j_gene: TRBJ2-2
d_gene: TRBD1
v_gene: TRBV10-1
CDR3aa: CASSVGQGATTGELFF
CDR3nt: TGCGCCAGCAGTGTGGGACAGGGGGCGACCACCGGGGAGCTGTTTTTT

abundance: NA
j_gene: TRBJ2-1
d_gene: TRBD2
v_gene: TRBV29-1
CDR3aa: CSVDRGLAGEGEQFF
CDR3nt: TGCAGCGTTGATAGGGGACTAGCGGGAGAGGGTGAGCAGTTCTTC

abundance: NA
j_gene: TRBJ2-3
d_gene: NA
v_gene: TRBV24-1
CDR3aa: CATRGRIQDTQYF
CDR3nt: TGTGCCACCAGGGGGAGGATACAAGATACGCAGTATTTT

abundance: NA
j_gene: TRBJ1-4
d_gene: NA
v_gene: TRBV5-8
CDR3aa: CASSQAGRATNEKLFF
CDR3nt: TGTGCCAGCAGCCAAGCTGGGAGGGCAACTAATGAAAAACTGTTTTTT

abundance: NA
j_gene: TRBJ2-7
d_gene: NA
v_gene: TRBV3-1/TRBV3-2
CDR3aa: CASSPRGALGGYEQYF
CDR3nt: TGTGCCAGCAGCCCTCGAGGGGCCTTGGGGGGATACGAGCAGTACTTC

abundance: NA
j_gene: TRBJ2-7
d_gene: TRBD1
v_gene: TRBV28
CDR3aa: CASGQESAYEQYF
CDR3nt: TGTGCCAGCGGACAGGAATCTGCCTACGAGCAGTACTTC

abundance: once
j_gene: TRBJ2-1
d_gene: TRBD1
v_gene: TRBV19
CDR3aa: CASSIVGTGHNEQFF
CDR3nt: TGTGCCAGTAGTATAGTTGGGACAGGCCACAATGAGCAGTTCTTC

abundance: NA
j_gene: TRBJ2-6
d_gene: TRBD1
v_gene: TRBV28
CDR3aa: CASSFWGTGGFGANVLTF
CDR3nt: TGTGCCAGCAGTTTTTGGGGGACAGGGGGCTTCGGGGCCAACGTCCTGACTTTC

abundance: NA
j_gene: TRBJ1-2
d_gene: NA
v_gene: TRBV11-2
CDR3aa: CASSLAPNGYTF
CDR3nt: TGTGCCAGCAGCTTAGCCCCCAATGGCTACACCTTC

abundance: NA
j_gene: TRBJ2-5
d_gene: NA
v_gene: TRBV28
CDR3aa: CASSPHVALETQYF
CDR3nt: TGTGCCAGCAGTCCCCATGTGGCCCTGGAGACCCAGTACTTC